These T cell receptor delta chains were read from a single sample in a study of gamma-delta T cells after stem cell transplantation. TCRdb applied CATT to the RT-PCR reads for clone calling. The sample contains 1,500 to 2,000 delta-chain clones, around 3.5% of which appear only once. The sequenced sample consisted of gamma-delta T cells. All receptors derive from a human donor. It is not recorded whose cells these are; they may come from a transplant donor. CDR3s include the opening cysteine and the closing phenylalanine or tryptophan. The D gene is left open where the match is weak. Some rows mark clone size as missing; the rest say once, few, many or name a class of expanded clone.

TGTGCCTGTGACCCCCTACGTACTGGGGGATACGACGGCGATAAACTCATCTTT	CACDPLRTGGYDGDKLIF	-	TRDD3	TRDV2	TRDJ1
TGTGCCTGTGACACCGTCAAGTACTGGGGGATACGCGGAGTGAGCACCGATAAACTCATCTTT	CACDTVKYWGIRGVSTDKLIF	-	TRDD3	TRDV2	TRDJ1
TGTGCCTGTGACGCCTTACTGGGGGATCGTAGGACCGATAAACTCATCTTT	CACDALLGDRRTDKLIF	-	TRDD3	TRDV2	TRDJ1
TGTGCCTGTGACCCACTTCCCTTACTGGGGGATAAGCCAGCTCCCGATAAACTCATCTTT	CACDPLPLLGDKPAPDKLIF	few	TRDD3	TRDV2	TRDJ1
TGTGCCTGTGACACACTTCCCTACACTGGGGGATACGCCGTGCCTTCATACACCGATAAACTCATCTTT	CACDTLPYTGGYAVPSYTDKLIF	-	TRDD3	TRDV2	TRDJ1
TGTGCCTGTGACACGCTGGGGGATACGAAAAATAACTGGGACACCCGACAGATGTTTTTC	CACDTLGDTKNNWDTRQMFF	medium-sized	TRDD3	TRDV2	TRDJ3
TGTGCCTGTGACGTACTGGGGGCTCAAACCGATAAACTCATCTTT	CACDVLGAQTDKLIF	few	TRDD3	TRDV2	TRDJ1
TGTGCCTGTGACTCCGTAACTGGGCCTGATAAACTCATCTTT	CACDSVTGPDKLIF	medium-sized	-	TRDV2	TRDJ1
TGTGCCTGTGACACGTTACTGGGGGTGAGCTCCTGGGACACCCGACAGATGTTTTTC	CACDTLLGVSSWDTRQMFF	few	TRDD3	TRDV2	TRDJ3
TGTGCCTGTGACCCACTGGGGAGCACCGATAAACTCATCTTT	CACDPLGSTDKLIF	few	TRDD3	TRDV2	TRDJ1
TGTGCCTGTGACACTTTACTGGGGGATACCAAAAAGTACTACACCGATAAACTCATCTTT	CACDTLLGDTKKYYTDKLIF	few	TRDD3	TRDV2	TRDJ1
TGTGCCTGTGACGGGGTACTGGGGGATACTTCCTGGGACACCCGACAGATGTTTTTC	CACDGVLGDTSWDTRQMFF	medium-sized	TRDD3	TRDV2	TRDJ3
TGTGCCTGTGACACCGTCTCTCCGTTAAACACCGATAAACTCATCTTT	CACDTVSPLNTDKLIF	-	-	TRDV2	TRDJ1
TGTGCCTGTGACACCGTGGGGGATTTGATTTCCGATAAACTCATCTTT	CACDTVGDLISDKLIF	few	TRDD3	TRDV2	TRDJ1
TGTGCCTGTGAGGGGCTGGGGACCCTCGTGGGGGACACCGATAAACTCATCTTT	CACEGLGTLVGDTDKLIF	-	-	TRDV2	TRDJ1
TGTGCCTGTGACAGCTTACTGGGGGATATTAAGGAGGACACCGATAAACTCATCTTT	CACDSLLGDIKEDTDKLIF	-	TRDD3	TRDV2	TRDJ1
TGTGCCTGTGACTCCGTTCCTACCGCGCTGGGGGAAGACACCGATAAACTCATCTTT	CACDSVPTALGEDTDKLIF	medium-sized	-	TRDV2	TRDJ1
TGTGCCTGTGATGCCGTGGGGACTGGATCCCCCGATAAACTCATCTTT	CACDAVGTGSPDKLIF	few	-	TRDV2	TRDJ1
TGTGCTTGTGACACGTTAGCTCTGGGGGATAACACCGATAAACTCATCTTT	CACDTLALGDNTDKLIF	-	TRDD3	TRDV2	TRDJ1
TGTGCCTGTGACTCCTTACTGGGGGATCGAACCCTGTACACCGATAAACCCATCTTT	CACDSLLGDRTLYTDKPIF	few	TRDD3	TRDV2	TRDJ1
TGTGCCTGTGACTCCTTGCGGGGGATACGCTTCCCCACCGATAAACTCATCTTT	CACDSLRGIRFPTDKLIF	large	TRDD3	TRDV2	TRDJ1
TGTGCCTGTGACCCTACTGGGGGTCTCGCCCGGCGCGATAAACTCATCTTT	CACDPTGGLARRDKLIF	few	TRDD3	TRDV2	TRDJ1
TGTGCCTGTGACGTACTGGGGGATTACGATAAACTCATCTTT	CACDVLGDYDKLIF	-	TRDD3	TRDV2	TRDJ1
TGTGCCTGTGGCACCGTGGGGGCACAAACCACCGATAAACTCATCTTT	CACGTVGAQTTDKLIF	few	-	TRDV2	TRDJ1
TGTGCCTGTGACTCCGTACTGGGGGGTGGAAGGGACTCCTGGGACACCCGACAGATGTTTTTC	CACDSVLGGGRDSWDTRQMFF	few	TRDD3	TRDV2	TRDJ3
TGTGCCTGTGACCCGATTCCCACTGGGGGGTACCGTTCCGATAAACTCATCTTT	CACDPIPTGGYRSDKLIF	-	TRDD3	TRDV2	TRDJ1
TGTGCCTGTGAATATATTCTGGGGGATACGGTCGATAAACTCATCTTT	CACEYILGDTVDKLIF	few	TRDD3	TRDV2	TRDJ1
TGTGCCTGTGATCAGGTACTGGGGGATCCCGATACCGATAAACTCATCTTT	CACDQVLGDPDTDKLIF	few	TRDD3	TRDV2	TRDJ1
TGTGCCTGTTCGAGTTTACTGACGTACCCCGATAAACTCATCTTT	CACSSLLTYPDKLIF	few	-	TRDV2	TRDJ1
TGTGCCTGTGATCCCGTTGGGGGGCGGACCGATAAACTCACCTTT	CACDPVGGRTDKLTF	few	-	TRDV2	TRDJ1
TGTGCTCTTGGGGAACTCGTCCTGGGGGTCCTCCGTGGTAAACTCATCTTT	CALGELVLGVLRGKLIF	-	TRDD3	TRDV1	TRDJ1
TGTGCCTGTGACTCCATATACCCAACTGGGGGATACAGCTCCTGGGACACCCGACAGATGTTTTTC	CACDSIYPTGGYSSWDTRQMFF	few	TRDD3	TRDV2	TRDJ3
TGTGCCTGTGACACTTGGGGGACTTTCAGTTACACCGATAAACTCATCTTT	CACDTWGTFSYTDKLIF	few	TRDD3	TRDV2	TRDJ1
TGTGCCTGTGACCCCTGGGGGCAAAACGGGGGGTACACCGATAAACTCATCTTT	CACDPWGQNGGYTDKLIF	-	TRDD3	TRDV2	TRDJ1
TGTGCCTGTGACACCGTGGGATACACCGATAAACTCATCTTT	CACDTVGYTDKLIF	medium-sized	-	TRDV2	TRDJ1
TGTGCCTGTGACACAGTAGCTTCCTACGAAGAGGATAATTTCACCGATAAACTCATCTTT	CACDTVASYEEDNFTDKLIF	large	TRDD2	TRDV2	TRDJ1
TGTGCCTGTGACACCGGAGGTACTGGGGGTTTCCTATCCTGGGACACCCGACAGATGTTTTTC	CACDTGGTGGFLSWDTRQMFF	few	TRDD3	TRDV2	TRDJ3
TGTGCCTGTGACCTCCTTACTGGGGGGCCCTCCGATAAACTCATCTTT	CACDLLTGGPSDKLIF	medium-sized	TRDD3	TRDV2	TRDJ1
TGTGCCTGTGACAGTACTGGGGGAACCAGCTCCTGGGACACCCGACAGATGTTTTTC	CACDSTGGTSSWDTRQMFF	-	TRDD3	TRDV2	TRDJ3